Listed below are T cell receptor beta chains from one sample, sequenced in a study of blood T cells in healthy people across ages. MiXCR, run by TCRdb on the 5' RACE reads, gives a single entry per CDR3 protein. The data show 540,000 or so distinct CDR3 sequences, with 47% seen just once and around 23% held by the top ten. The specimen was blood. These receptors all stem from an elderly man in good health. CDR3s include the opening cysteine and the closing phenylalanine or tryptophan. Each record gives: D gene, J gene, clone size, V gene, CDR3 DNA, CDR3 protein. The D gene is left open where the match is weak. Clone size is shown for a subset of rows, as once, few, many or a class of expanded clone.

.	TRBJ1-6	few	TRBV20-1	TGCAGTGCTAGCTCGACAGACTATAATTCACCCCCCCACTTT	CSASSTDYNSPPHF
.	TRBJ2-3	.	TRBV7-6	TGTGCCAGCAATGACGGGCGCACAGATACGCAGTATTTT	CASNDGRTDTQYF
TRBD1	TRBJ2-7	once	TRBV20-1	TGCAGTGCTAGAGACCGGGACAGGGGTGGAGAGCAGTACTTC	CSARDRDRGGEQYF
TRBD2	TRBJ2-1	.	TRBV5-1	TGCGCCAGCAGCTTGGAAGGGGGACTAGCGGGCTCCTACAATGAGCAGTTCTTC	CASSLEGGLAGSYNEQFF
TRBD1	TRBJ2-7	.	TRBV7-2	TGTGCCAGCAGCTTTCGCAGGGGGCAAAACGAGCAGTACTTC	CASSFRRGQNEQYF
.	TRBJ2-5	few	TRBV20-1	TGCAGTGCTAGCCAGACTGGGGCAGGGAAGACCCAGTACTTC	CSASQTGAGKTQYF
.	TRBJ2-5	few	TRBV9	TGTGCCAGCAGCTACGGAGCTTTCGAAGAGACCCAGTACTTC	CASSYGAFEETQYF
.	TRBJ2-2	few	TRBV24-1	TGTGCCACCAGTGATTGGGACACCGGGGAGCTGTTTTTT	CATSDWDTGELFF
.	TRBJ2-1	.	TRBV7-2	TGTGCCAGCAGCACACAATACAATGAGCAGTTCTTC	CASSTQYNEQFF
.	TRBJ2-1	.	TRBV7-9	TGTGCCAGCAGCTTAAGCGGCAATCAAGACAATGAGCAGTTCTTC	CASSLSGNQDNEQFF
.	TRBJ2-7	few	TRBV28	TGTGCCAGCACCGGGGCAGGGAGGACCTACGAGCAGTACTTC	CASTGAGRTYEQYF
TRBD2	TRBJ2-7	.	TRBV10-3	TGTGCCATCAGTAGACTAGCGGGAGGGTCCTACGAGCAGTACTTC	CAISRLAGGSYEQYF
TRBD1	TRBJ2-2	few	TRBV11-2	TGTGCCAGCAGCCGGGACAGGGGGTCCACCGGGGAGCTGTTTTTT	CASSRDRGSTGELFF
.	TRBJ2-1	many	TRBV6-6	TGTGCCAGCAGTAACCGTCAGGGTGAACATGAGCAGTTCTTC	CASSNRQGEHEQFF
.	TRBJ1-5	.	TRBV7-3	TGTGCTAGCAGCACTAATAGCAATCAGCCCCAGCATTTT	CASSTNSNQPQHF
.	TRBJ2-6	many	TRBV7-6	TGTGCCAGCAGCTTAAAGCAGGTGTCCTCTGGGGCCAACGTCCTGACTTTC	CASSLKQVSSGANVLTF
TRBD1	TRBJ2-5	.	TRBV7-2	TGTGCCAGCAGCTCGGGTTCGACAGGGGTGGAGACCCAGTACTTC	CASSSGSTGVETQYF
.	TRBJ1-2	few	TRBV20-1	TGCAGTGCTAGAGAGGGCAGAAACTATGGCTACACCTTC	CSAREGRNYGYTF
.	TRBJ2-3	.	TRBV20-1	TGCAGTGCTAGCCCACTAGCTACTAGCACAGATACGCAGTATTTT	CSASPLATSTDTQYF
.	TRBJ1-1	.	TRBV7-9	TGTGCCAGCAGCCTGGACGGATCCACTGAAGCTTTCTTT	CASSLDGSTEAFF
.	TRBJ2-7	few	TRBV21-1	TGTGCCAGCAGCCTCCGGAGGACCCTTTCTGTTTCCTACGAGCAGTACTTC	CASSLRRTLSVSYEQYF
.	TRBJ2-5	few	TRBV7-2	TGTGCCAGCAGCCAGAACGGGTTAAGGGAGACCCAGTACTTC	CASSQNGLRETQYF
TRBD2	TRBJ2-7	.	TRBV12-3/TRBV12-4	TGTGCCAGCAGGCCAGGACTAGCGGCGCCCTACGAGCAGTACTTC	CASRPGLAAPYEQYF
.	TRBJ2-1	.	TRBV24-1	TGTGCCACCAGTGGACGCGGGACAGCCTGGGACGTTTCCTCCTACAATGAGCAGTTCTTC	CATSGRGTAWDVSSYNEQFF
.	TRBJ2-7	.	TRBV30	TGTGCCTGGAGTCTCTCTACGGAGGAGACTAGGCAGTACTTC	CAWSLSTEETRQYF
TRBD2	TRBJ2-1	many	TRBV9	TGTGCCAGCAGCGTACGAGCGGGAGCCCTCTACAATGAGCAGTTCTTC	CASSVRAGALYNEQFF
.	TRBJ1-5	few	TRBV6-5	TGTGCCAGCAGTTCTCAGGGTGTCGTTGGGAATCAGCCCCAGCATTTT	CASSSQGVVGNQPQHF
.	TRBJ2-4	.	TRBV20-1	TGCAGTGCTTCACAGGGCGCGAAAAACATTCAGTACTTC	CSASQGAKNIQYF
.	TRBJ1-5	.	TRBV27	TGTGCCAGCAGCTTAGGGTGGGATAGCAATCAGCCCCAGCATTTT	CASSLGWDSNQPQHF
TRBD1	TRBJ2-1	few	TRBV6-2/TRBV6-3	TGTGCCAGCAGTTTTGCACGGGACAGGCCGACTAATGAGCAGTTCTTC	CASSFARDRPTNEQFF
TRBD2	TRBJ2-1	.	TRBV4-1	TGCGCCAGCAGCCAAGAGGAGCGGGGGTACAATGAGCAGTTCTTC	CASSQEERGYNEQFF
TRBD1	TRBJ2-7	.	TRBV20-1	TGCATTGCCAAGGGACAGACCTACGAGCAGTACTTC	CIAKGQTYEQYF
TRBD1	TRBJ1-6	.	TRBV7-2	TGTGCCAGCAGCTTCGGGACAGGGAATAATTCACCCCTCCACTTT	CASSFGTGNNSPLHF
.	TRBJ2-5	once	TRBV10-3	TGTGCCATCAGCATCGACAGCTCCCAAGAGACCCAGTACTTC	CAISIDSSQETQYF